Listed below are T cell receptor beta chains from one sample, sequenced in a study of cytomegalovirus exposure and HLA in healthy donors. TCRdb's copy holds only in-frame clones and misses some; the assay was immunoSEQ multiplex PCR. This table lists tens of thousands of clones. Sequences were obtained from PBMCs. The receptors shown here come from a man aged 35 to 55 in good health and CMV-seronegative. Both conserved end residues are part of each CDR3. Each record gives: D gene, V gene, J gene, CDR3 DNA, CDR3 protein. D genes are given only for firm matches.

D: TRBD2; V: TRBV11-2; J: TRBJ2-4; DNA: TGTGCCAGCAGCTTATCGGGGGGGTGGAAAAACATTCAGTACTTC; CDR3: CASSLSGGWKNIQYF
D: TRBD2; V: TRBV6-4; J: TRBJ2-3; DNA: TGTGCCAGCAGTGAACGACTAGCGGGGGGGGATACGCAGTATTTT; CDR3: CASSERLAGGDTQYF
D: .; V: TRBV30; J: TRBJ1-4; DNA: TGTGCCTGGAGTGGCATGAGCGAAAAACTGTTTTTT; CDR3: CAWSGMSEKLFF
D: .; V: TRBV18; J: TRBJ1-1; DNA: TGTGCCAGCTCCTACGAAACCTACGGGAACACTGAAGCTTTCTTT; CDR3: CASSYETYGNTEAFF
D: .; V: TRBV4-1; J: TRBJ2-5; DNA: TGCGCCAGCAGCCCTTCCCGCGGGTTCGGGATGGAGACCCAGTACTTC; CDR3: CASSPSRGFGMETQYF
D: .; V: TRBV6-1; J: TRBJ1-3; DNA: TGTGCCAGCAGTGAAGTAAGGCAGGCTGGAAACACCATATATTTT; CDR3: CASSEVRQAGNTIYF
D: .; V: TRBV28; J: TRBJ2-2; DNA: TGTGCCAGCACTGGAGAGAACACCGGGGAGCTGTTTTTT; CDR3: CASTGENTGELFF
D: .; V: TRBV5-1; J: TRBJ1-1; DNA: TGCGCCAGCAGCTTCGGGCAGGGTATCACTGAAGCTTTCTTT; CDR3: CASSFGQGITEAFF
D: TRBD1; V: TRBV30; J: TRBJ1-2; DNA: TGTGCCACTAACAGGGGAAACTATGGCTACACCTTC; CDR3: CATNRGNYGYTF
D: TRBD1; V: TRBV9; J: TRBJ1-1; DNA: TGTGCCAGCAGCCCGCGGGACAGGGGAACTGAAGCTTTCTTT; CDR3: CASSPRDRGTEAFF
D: .; V: TRBV2; J: TRBJ2-7; DNA: TGTGCCAGCAACACTCGAGGAGAGGACTACGAGCAGTACTTC; CDR3: CASNTRGEDYEQYF
D: .; V: TRBV15; J: TRBJ2-2; DNA: TGTGCCACCAGCCTTGGGGGGTGGGCAGGAGACACCGGGGAGCTGTTTTTT; CDR3: CATSLGGWAGDTGELFF
D: TRBD1; V: TRBV9; J: TRBJ1-4; DNA: TGTGCCAGCAGCCCGTGGGAGGGACAGGGGAGTGAAAAACTGTTTTTT; CDR3: CASSPWEGQGSEKLFF
D: .; V: TRBV6-5; J: TRBJ1-2; DNA: TGTGCCAGCAGTTACTCGGCCGGGTACGGCTATGGCTACACCTTC; CDR3: CASSYSAGYGYGYTF
D: TRBD1; V: TRBV28; J: TRBJ2-3; DNA: TGTGCCAGTGGACAGGGGTCTAGCACAGATACGCAGTATTTT; CDR3: CASGQGSSTDTQYF
D: .; V: TRBV30; J: TRBJ2-3; DNA: TGTGCCAGTTTCACTAGCCATAGCACAGATACGCAGTATTTT; CDR3: CASFTSHSTDTQYF
D: TRBD1; V: TRBV5-4; J: TRBJ2-6; DNA: TGTGCCAGCACGACAGGGCCCGGCTCTGGGGCCAACGTCCTGACTTTC; CDR3: CASTTGPGSGANVLTF
D: .; V: TRBV13; J: TRBJ1-2; DNA: TGTGCCAGCAGCTTAGGCGGCCAAGGGGACTATGGCTACACCTTC; CDR3: CASSLGGQGDYGYTF
D: TRBD1; V: TRBV4-2; J: TRBJ2-5; DNA: TGTGCCAGCAGCCAAGAAGGGGGCCCGGTGAAGACCCAGTACTTC; CDR3: CASSQEGGPVKTQYF
D: .; V: TRBV7-2; J: TRBJ2-5; DNA: TGTGCCAGCAGCGATAGCAGAGAGACCCAGTACTTC; CDR3: CASSDSRETQYF
D: .; V: TRBV7-2; J: TRBJ1-5; DNA: TGTGCCAGCGGCCCAGGGGAGGGTCATTCGCCCCAGCATTTT; CDR3: CASGPGEGHSPQHF
D: .; V: TRBV7-9; J: TRBJ2-7; DNA: TGTGCCAGCAGCCTCGGGACATCCGAGCAGTACTTC; CDR3: CASSLGTSEQYF
D: .; V: TRBV11-2; J: TRBJ1-1; DNA: TGTGCCAGCAGCATAACAGAGAACACTGAAGCTTTCTTT; CDR3: CASSITENTEAFF
D: .; V: TRBV16; J: TRBJ1-1; DNA: TGTGCCAGCAGCCCGACAGTCAACACTGAAGCTTTCTTT; CDR3: CASSPTVNTEAFF
D: TRBD1; V: TRBV7-9; J: TRBJ2-7; DNA: TGTGCCAGCAGCTTATTGGCCGGACAGGGGGAGTACGAGCAGTACTTC; CDR3: CASSLLAGQGEYEQYF